These T cell receptor beta chains were read from a single sample in a study of vaccination and CD4 T cells after COVID-19. From the PCR reads, TCRdb called clonotypes with MiXCR, one entry per CDR3 protein. The sample shows around 14,000 distinct CDR3 sequences, less than 55% of them seen only once. These TCRs are of unknown antigen specificity. Material for sequencing was CD4+ T cells from blood, cultured in vitro. The receptors were sampled from a human donor who had recovered from COVID-19. CDR3s include the opening cysteine and the closing phenylalanine or tryptophan. A D gene is named only where the DNA matches it firmly. Size tells how often a clone was seen (once, few, many) or the class of an expanded clone, and some rows leave it out.

j_call | d_call | clone_size | v_call | cdr3_aa | cdr3_nt
TRBJ1-4 | . | . | TRBV6-5 | CASSYGGGTNEKLFF | TGTGCCAGCAGTTACGGAGGAGGAACGAATGAAAAACTGTTTTTT
TRBJ2-4 | TRBD2 | . | TRBV6-1 | CASTQYGLAGKDDIQYF | TGTGCCAGCACCCAATATGGGCTAGCGGGGAAGGACGACATTCAGTACTTC
TRBJ1-2 | . | . | TRBV28 | CASSLRAWVGYTF | TGTGCCAGCAGTTTACGGGCATGGGTAGGCTACACCTTC
TRBJ2-7 | . | medium-sized | TRBV12-3/TRBV12-4 | CASSLGGTANYEQYF | TGTGCCAGCAGTTTGGGAGGAACAGCGAACTACGAGCAGTACTTC
TRBJ2-2 | TRBD2 | . | TRBV7-9 | CASSYPGLAAGELFF | TGTGCCAGCAGCTACCCGGGACTAGCGGCCGGGGAGCTGTTTTTT
TRBJ1-2 | . | . | TRBV11-3 | CASSRTLQSTIYGYTF | TGTGCCAGCAGCCGTACTTTACAGAGTACTATTTATGGCTACACCTTC
TRBJ1-5 | . | few | TRBV7-8 | CASSFGQVQPQHF | TGTGCCAGCAGCTTCGGGCAGGTCCAGCCCCAGCATTTT
TRBJ1-2 | . | . | TRBV7-9 | CASSLALYGYTF | TGTGCCAGCAGCTTAGCCCTCTATGGCTACACCTTC
TRBJ2-1 | TRBD2 | . | TRBV29-1 | CSVSSGSGNEQFF | TGCAGCGTGTCTAGCGGGAGTGGGAATGAGCAGTTCTTC
TRBJ2-5 | . | . | TRBV7-2 | CASSGFRETQYF | TGTGCCAGCAGTGGATTCAGGGAGACCCAGTACTTC
TRBJ2-5 | TRBD2 | . | TRBV5-1 | CASSTHLTSGGEETQYF | TGCGCCAGCAGCACCCACTTAACTAGCGGGGGGGAAGAGACCCAGTACTTC
TRBJ1-1 | . | . | TRBV11-2 | CASSFTVNTEAFF | TGTGCCAGCAGCTTTACAGTGAACACTGAAGCTTTCTTT
TRBJ2-5 | TRBD2 | . | TRBV9 | CASSVSGGQEETQYF | TGTGCCAGCAGCGTATCGGGGGGTCAGGAAGAAACCCAGTACTTC
TRBJ2-7 | TRBD1 | . | TRBV2 | CASRTPGQATYEQYF | TGTGCCAGCAGAACTCCGGGACAGGCGACCTACGAGCAGTACTTC
TRBJ2-3 | . | . | TRBV10-1 | CASSERVYTDTQYF | TGCGCCAGCAGTGAGAGGGTCTACACAGATACGCAGTATTTT
TRBJ1-1 | . | . | TRBV12-3/TRBV12-4 | CASSFLNTEAFF | TGTGCCAGCAGTTTTTTGAACACTGAAGCTTTCTTT
TRBJ2-2 | . | few | TRBV7-2 | CASSSQYNTGELFF | TGTGCCAGCAGCTCTCAATATAACACCGGGGAGCTGTTTTTT
TRBJ2-7 | . | few | TRBV6-5 | CASSYVQRDEQYF | TGTGCCAGCAGTTATGTGCAGCGGGACGAGCAGTACTTC
TRBJ1-1 | . | few | TRBV7-9 | CASKGGGSGTEAFF | TGTGCCAGCAAGGGAGGGGGGAGCGGCACTGAAGCTTTCTTT
TRBJ1-5 | TRBD1 | few | TRBV6-2/TRBV6-3 | CASTQGASEGRGDQPQHF | TGTGCCAGCACCCAGGGGGCAAGTGAGGGGAGAGGCGACCAGCCCCAGCATTTT
TRBJ1-1 | . | . | TRBV21-1 | CASSRRPGGCATEAFF | TGTGCCAGCAGCAGGCGCCCAGGCGGGTGCGCGACTGAAGCTTTCTTT
TRBJ1-1 | TRBD1 | . | TRBV6-1 | CASSMTGINTEAFF | TGTGCCAGCAGTATGACAGGGATCAACACTGAAGCTTTCTTT
TRBJ1-6 | TRBD1 | . | TRBV7-6 | CASRRDSSSSYNSPLHF | TGTGCCAGCAGGCGGGACAGTTCTAGCTCCTATAATTCACCCCTCCACTTT
TRBJ2-7 | . | few | TRBV5-6 | CASRAKGRGSYEQYF | TGTGCCAGCAGGGCAAAGGGGCGCGGGTCCTACGAGCAGTACTTC
TRBJ1-2 | . | few | TRBV2 | CASSEGGEGYTF | TGTGCCAGCAGTGAAGGGGGCGAGGGCTACACCTTC
TRBJ1-1 | . | few | TRBV19 | CASSQGGFGAEAFF | TGTGCCAGTAGTCAGGGCGGCTTCGGGGCTGAAGCTTTCTTT
TRBJ2-7 | . | . | TRBV28 | CASSTDSYEQYF | TGTGCCAGCAGTACAGACTCCTACGAGCAGTACTTC
TRBJ1-1 | . | . | TRBV12-3/TRBV12-4 | CASRHMWQENTEAFF | TGTGCCAGCAGGCACATGTGGCAGGAGAACACTGAAGCTTTCTTT
TRBJ1-5 | . | few | TRBV20-1 | CSARKGVGNQPQHF | TGCAGTGCTAGAAAAGGGGTCGGCAATCAGCCCCAGCATTTT
TRBJ2-1 | TRBD2 | . | TRBV27 | CASSSVWDSGRFSEQFF | TGTGCCAGCAGTTCTGTTTGGGATAGCGGGAGATTTAGTGAGCAGTTCTTC
TRBJ2-7 | TRBD1 | few | TRBV11-1 | CASSWDRLSYEQYF | TGTGCCAGCAGCTGGGACAGATTATCCTACGAGCAGTACTTC
TRBJ2-1 | TRBD2 | once | TRBV20-1 | CSAARETGTRYNEQFF | TGCAGTGCTGCCCGAGAAACCGGGACTAGGTACAATGAGCAGTTCTTC